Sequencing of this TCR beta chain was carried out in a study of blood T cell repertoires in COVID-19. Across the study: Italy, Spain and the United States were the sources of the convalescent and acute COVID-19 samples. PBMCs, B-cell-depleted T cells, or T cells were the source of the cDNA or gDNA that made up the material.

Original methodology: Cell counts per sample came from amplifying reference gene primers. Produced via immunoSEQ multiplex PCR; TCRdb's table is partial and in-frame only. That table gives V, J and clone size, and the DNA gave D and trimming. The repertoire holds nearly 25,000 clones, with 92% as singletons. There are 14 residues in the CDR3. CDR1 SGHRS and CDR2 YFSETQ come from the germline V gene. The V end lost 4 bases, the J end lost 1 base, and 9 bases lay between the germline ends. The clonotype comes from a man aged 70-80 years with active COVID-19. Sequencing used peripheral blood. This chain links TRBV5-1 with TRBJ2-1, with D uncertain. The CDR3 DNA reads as TGCGCCAGCAGCCTGAGTCGGTCCTACAATGAGCAGTTCTTC. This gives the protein CASSLSRSYNEQFF.